This T cell receptor beta chain is drawn from a study of CD8 T cells in ankylosing spondylitis. This clonotype is medium-sized. Its antigen remains unidentified. Broader study findings: Seemingly characteristic of ankylosing spondylitis blood was a TCR beta motif consisting of about 8 highly homologous variants. As reported, disease-linked clones showed significant enrichment in matched ankylosing spondylitis synovial fluid. Clones linked to the disease showed a CD8+ phenotype. They occurred at relatively low frequencies in peripheral blood.

The CDR3 runs to 13 residues. The V end was cut by 3 bases, the J end by 8 bases, with 14 bases between. Germline V lookup: CDR1 SGDLS, CDR2 YYNGEE. Quantitative 5'-RACE was performed with molecular barcodes, and it yielded the TCR beta libraries. Each CDR3 protein gets one entry after TCRdb re-called the 5' RACE reads with MiXCR. Of around 850 distinct CDR3 sequences in the sample, approximately 2.8% were seen once. V and J are TRBV9 and TRBJ1-2, with D unresolved. This receptor was taken from a male donor with ankylosing spondylitis or in good health (not recorded which). What was sequenced was blood, either unsorted or a sorted T cell fraction (not recorded which). In nucleotides, the CDR3 is TGTGCCAGCAGCGCTCCCCCCCCTCGGGGCTACACCTTC. It encodes CASSAPPPRGYTF.